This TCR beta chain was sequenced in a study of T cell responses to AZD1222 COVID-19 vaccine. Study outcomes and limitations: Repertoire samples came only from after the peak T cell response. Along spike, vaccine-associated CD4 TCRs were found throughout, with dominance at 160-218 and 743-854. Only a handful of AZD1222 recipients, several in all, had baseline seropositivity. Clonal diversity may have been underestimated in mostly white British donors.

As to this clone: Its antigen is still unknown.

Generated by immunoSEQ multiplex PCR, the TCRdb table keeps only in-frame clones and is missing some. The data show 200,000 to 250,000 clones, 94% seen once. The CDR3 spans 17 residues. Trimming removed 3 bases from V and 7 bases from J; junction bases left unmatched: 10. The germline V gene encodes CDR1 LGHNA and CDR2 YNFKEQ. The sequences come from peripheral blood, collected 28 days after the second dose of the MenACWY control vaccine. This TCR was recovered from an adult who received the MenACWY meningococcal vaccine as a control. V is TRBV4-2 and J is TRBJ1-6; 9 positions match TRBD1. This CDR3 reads CASSQADRGTGNSPLHF. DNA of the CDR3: TGTGCCAGCAGCCAGGCGGACAGGGGAACGGGGAATTCACCCCTCCACTTT.